A single sample gave rise to the 7 T cell receptor beta chains below, sequenced in a study of shared clonotypes between healthy human individuals. Terminally differentiated effector memory CD45RA+ cells were left out of the naive CD8 fraction, which was CD45RO-negative and positively selected for CCR7. The table came from immunoSEQ multiplex PCR; TCRdb's copy has only in-frame clones and leaves some out. The sample includes roughly 810,000 clones, approximately 97% seen only once; the top ten take less than 0.3%. Sequencing used naive CD8+ T cells sorted from blood. The receptors stem from a man aged 25-40 years in good health.

The chain combines TRBV5-1 with TRBJ1-2; D is perhaps TRBD1 (5 bases). V dropped 3 bases and J dropped 8 bases, with 8 bases sitting between them. Germline V gene lookup returns CDR1 SGHRS and CDR2 YFSETQ. The CDR3 is 11 residues long. CDR3 sequence: CASSWGEGYTF. The CDR3 DNA follows: TGCGCCAGCAGCTGGGGCGAAGGCTACACCTTC.

For the CDR3, the DNA is TGTGCCAGCAATGGGACTAAAGCGACCCAGTACTTC. Its translation: CASNGTKATQYF. The chain uses TRBV21-1 and TRBJ2-5; the listed D gene, TRBD2, was not tested against the DNA. TRBV21-1 is flagged as a pseudogene. The CDR3 sequence is 12 residues long.

The gene calls are TRBV19 and TRBJ2-3; TRBD1 agrees at 8 bases. The germline CDR1 and CDR2 sequences are LNHDA and SQIVND (reference sequence). This CDR3 is 17 amino acids long. The trim removed 0 bases at V and 2 bases at J, leaving 7 bases unmatched. The CDR3 sequence: CASSIDSRGRLTDTQYF. The CDR3, as DNA: TGTGCCAGTAGTATAGATAGCAGGGGGCGACTCACAGATACGCAGTATTTT.

A word on this clone: Additional DNA sequences in this sample encode the identical CDR3. V gene TRBV6-5 combines with J gene TRBJ2-1; 13 bases match TRBD2. Germline lookup yields CDR1 MNHEY and CDR2 SVGAGI. The CDR3 has 15 amino acids. The V gene end was trimmed by 5 bases and the J gene end by 5 bases; junction bases not matched to a gene: 3. The CDR3 region has the DNA TGTGCCAGCAGTCTGGGGACTAGCGGGAACAATGAGCAGTTCTTC. Amino acids: CASSLGTSGNNEQFF.

This clone was detected only a few times. The chain combines TRBV5-1 with TRBJ2-7; D could derive from TRBD1 or TRBD2 (5 bases each). Trimming stripped 8 bases from V and 6 bases from J, with 21 bases between. The CDR3 loop spans 14 amino acids. Germline CDR1 reads SGHRS; CDR2 reads YFSETQ. The CDR3 DNA reads TGCGCCAGTAACGACGGGGCACCGTTTAGCGAGCAGTACTTC. As protein: CASNDGAPFSEQYF.

In this sample, this clone turned up once. This chain uses TRBV9 with TRBJ2-3; D perhaps matches TRBD2 (7 bases). V was shortened by 4 bases and J by 2 bases, with 17 bases between the two germline ends. This CDR3 comprises 16 residues. Looked up from germline, CDR1 is SGDLS and CDR2 is YYNGEE. The CDR3 sequence: CASSRSSGGFTDTQYF. CDR3 nucleotide sequence: TGTGCCAGCAGCCGCTCTTCGGGGGGCTTCACAGATACGCAGTATTTT.

This chain uses TRBV2 with TRBJ2-7; 7 nucleotides agree with TRBD1. The germline V gene encodes CDR1 SNHLY and CDR2 FYNNEI. V lost 4 bases to trimming and J lost 3 bases; unmatched junction nucleotides: 6. This CDR3 has 14 residues. As DNA, the CDR3 is TGTGCCAGCAGTGGGGACAGTGCTGTCTACGAGCAGTACTTC. This codes for CASSGDSAVYEQYF.